This T cell receptor (beta chain) is from a study of blood T cells in healthy people across ages. Using a J-beta primer mix together with a sample-barcoded 5' primer, a second PCR was run for roughly 7 to 11 cycles. From the 5' RACE reads, TCRdb called clonotypes with MiXCR, one entry per CDR3 protein. The repertoire holds some 880,000 distinct CDR3 sequences, with approximately 35% as singletons. Sequenced input: blood. This TCR was recovered from a man aged 18 to 29 in good health.

As DNA, the CDR3 is TGTGCCAGCAGTCCCACGTGGGACAGGGGGGGGAACACTGAAGCTTTCTTT. Its protein product is CASSPTWDRGGNTEAFF. The chain is built from TRBV7-9 and TRBJ1-1, with 11 bases aligning to TRBD1. Losses at the gene ends were 6 bases for V and 1 base for J; bases not matched to a gene: 10. This CDR3 region has 17 residues. Germline V CDR1 and CDR2: SEHNR, FQNEAQ (reference sequence).